This T cell receptor (beta chain) was sequenced in a study of cytomegalovirus exposure and HLA in healthy donors. Use of 60 Vbeta and 13 Jbeta primers characterized the PCR. Some clones are missing from TCRdb's copy, which holds only in-frame ones; the method was immunoSEQ multiplex PCR. Of around 170,000 clones in the sample, roughly 70% were seen once. This TCR came from a girl aged 10-17 years in good health and CMV-seronegative. Sequenced material: PBMCs.

CDR3 in DNA: TGTGCCAGCTTGATAAAACAGGGTCCGAACACCATATATTTT. Protein sequence: CASLIKQGPNTIYF. The chain has TRBV18 and TRBJ1-3; D possibly corresponds to TRBD1 (6 bases). CDR3 length equals 14 residues. V lost 7 bases and J 7 bases, leaving 17 bases between the germline ends. Germline-derived CDR1 and CDR2 are KGHSH and LQKENI. The full variable domain, its missing parts supplied by reference TRBV18 and TRBJ1-3, is NAGVMQNPRHLVRRRGQEARLRCSPMKGHSHVYWYRQLPEEGLKFMVYLQKENIIDESGMPKERFSAEFPKEGPSILRIQQVVRGDSAAYFCASLIKQGPNTIYFGEGSWLTVV.